The TCR beta chain under discussion was sequenced for a study of breast tumors, draining lymph nodes, adjacent tissues. Regarding the study as a whole: That most tumor T cells come from lymph nodes remained unproven. Luminal-like breast cancer showed significantly greater tumor-nontumor repertoire similarity than basal-like breast cancer did. Tumors had less TCR diversity than lymph nodes, more than nontumor tissue.

In its sample, this clonotype was seen a few times. Its antigen is undetermined. TCRdb re-called the multiplex PCR reads through MiXCR, storing one row per CDR3 protein. The sample holds some 100,000 distinct CDR3 sequences, around 20% seen once. There are 17 residues in the CDR3. V lost 7 bases to trimming and J lost 3 bases; unmatched junction nucleotides: 7. Germline loops: CDR1 SNHLY, CDR2 FYNNEI. The lymph nodes were axillary draining lymph nodes from breast cancer patients. The TCR originated in a female donor with breast cancer. Some clones in this sample may be carry-over from other donors' samples. The rearrangement links TRBV2 to TRBJ2-6; TRBD1 matches 12 bases. Sequencing used axillary lymph node tissue. The CDR3 bases are TGTGCCAGCACCGGGACAGGGGGCCGTAGTGGGGCCAACGTCCTGACTTTC. Translating it yields CASTGTGGRSGANVLTF.